Each of the 18 T cell receptor beta chains below was sequenced from the same sample in a study of blood T cell repertoires in COVID-19. Here immunoSEQ multiplex PCR was the method, and the copy in TCRdb shows in-frame clones only, minus some. The sample holds 200,000 to 250,000 clones, 84% seen once. Sequencing was carried out using peripheral blood. The source is a woman aged 45-65 years with active or convalescent COVID-19.

The genes are TRBV5-4 and TRBJ2-3; 11 nucleotides match TRBD2. The CDR3 spans 16 residues. V shed 3 bases, J shed 5 bases, and the junction held 8 bases outside the gene matches. Germline CDR1 and CDR2: SGHNT and YYREEE (reference sequence). In nucleotides, the CDR3 is TGTGCCAGCAGCTCAATAGCGGGGGGGCCGGTAGATACGCAGTATTTT. It yields the protein CASSSIAGGPVDTQYF.

The rearrangement uses TRBV3-1 (or the pseudogene TRBV3-2) and TRBJ1-1; D remains unclear. Trimming removed 4 bases at V and 4 bases at J, with 13 bases between. This CDR3 spans 14 amino acids. Germline V lookup: CDR1 LGHDT, CDR2 YNNKEL (reference sequence). The CDR3 DNA reads as TGTGCCAGCAGCCTCCGTAGGGAGGGCACTGAAGCTTTCTTT. It specifies CASSLRREGTEAFF.

The chain links TRBV29-1 to TRBJ2-7, with 8 bases identical to TRBD1. V lost 3 bases and J lost 7; bases outside the gene matches: 11. The CDR3 is 14 amino acids. Per germline, CDR1 SQVTM and CDR2 ANQGSEA. The CDR3 DNA reads TGCAGCGTTGAGTCGGCCAGGGGGCGTCCGGAGCAGTACTTC. Translation: CSVESARGRPEQYF.

A remark on this clone: The DNA is omitted, as the CDR3 cannot be located on it reliably, and the CDR3 follows TCRdb's listing. The V call is TRBV29-1, the J call TRBJ1-1; TRBD1, the table's D call, lacks a check against the DNA. CDR1 is SQVTM, CDR2 ANQGSEA, per germline. A total of 10 residues make up the CDR3, ends included. CDR3 sequence: CSVGQGAIFF.

The J gene is TRBJ2-5, the V gene TRBV7-2, with TRBD2 identical over 7 bases. The V and J ends lost 5 bases and 5 bases, in that order; junction bases with no gene match: 14. Germline V gene data show CDR1 as SGHTA and CDR2 as FQGNSA. This CDR3 is built from 16 residues. In DNA, the CDR3 is TGTGCCAGCAGCCTGCTGGGGAGCGGGGTTGGTGAGACCCAGTACTTC. The encoded protein is CASSLLGSGVGETQYF.

This rearrangement joins TRBV18 to TRBJ2-7, with a weak D call TRBD2 (6 bases). Germline CDR1 and CDR2: KGHSH and LQKENI. Trimming stripped 3 bases from V and 5 bases from J, with 17 bases between. This CDR3 has 15 residues. The CDR3 nucleotides read TGTGCCAGCTCACCCTACCGGGACTCCGCCCACGAGCAGTACTTC. Translated: CASSPYRDSAHEQYF.

The chain couples TRBV6-6 to TRBJ1-5; 7 nucleotides line up with TRBD1. Trimming at V came to 8 bases and at J to 6 bases, leaving 4 bases not matched to a gene. The CDR3 is 12 residues long. Germline lookup yields CDR1 MNHNY and CDR2 SVGAGI (reference sequence). The CDR3 loop reads CASAQGSQPQHF. In nucleotides, the CDR3 is TGTGCCAGCGCACAGGGGAGTCAGCCCCAGCATTTT.

The rearrangement joins TRBV12-5 to TRBJ1-2; D not resolved. This CDR3 has 13 amino acids. The germline CDR1 and CDR2 sequences are LGHNT and FRNRAP. V gave up 2 bases and J gave up 3 bases, with 7 bases separating them. The CDR3 spells CASGLQEDYGYTF. The DNA for the CDR3 is TGTGCTAGTGGTTTGCAGGAGGACTATGGCTACACCTTC. The variable domain in full, with the rest retrieved from reference TRBV12-5 and TRBJ1-2, is DARVTQTPRHKVTEMGQEVTMRCQPILGHNTVFWYRQTMMQGLELLAYFRNRAPLDDSGMPKDRFSAEMPDATLATLKIQPSEPRDSAVYFCASGLQEDYGYTFGSGTRLTVV.

CDR3 nucleotide sequence: TGTGCCAGCAGTTATGGATCAGGGGGCGCCTTCGGCGGCTACACCTTC. Translation: CASSYGSGGAFGGYTF. The chain recombines TRBV28 with TRBJ1-2, with TRBD1 matching 8 bases. The CDR3 runs to 16 residues. Germline V gives CDR1 MDHEN, CDR2 SYDVKM. Losses at the gene ends were 4 bases for V and 8 bases for J; bases not matched to a gene: 15.

V is TRBV7-2 and J is TRBJ2-5; 15 bases match TRBD2. The CDR3 contains 16 residues. Trimming took 4 bases from V and 5 from J; bases not matched to a gene: 5. From germline, CDR1 is SGHTA and CDR2 FQGNSA. The CDR3 spells CASSSGLAGGQETQYF. DNA of the CDR3: TGTGCCAGCAGCTCCGGACTAGCGGGGGGGCAGGAGACCCAGTACTTC.

The rearrangement uses TRBV7-3 and TRBJ2-7; D gene uncertain. Germline V lookup: CDR1 SGHTA, CDR2 FQGTGA. Trimming removed 3 bases from V and 2 bases from J, with 8 bases in between. CDR3 length equals 13 residues. Here the CDR3 DNA reads TGTGCCAGCAGCTTGGGCTTCGCCTACGAGCAGTACTTC. Protein product: CASSLGFAYEQYF.

The V gene is TRBV14, the J gene TRBJ1-1; 8 bases match TRBD1. V was clipped by 4 bases and J by 4 bases; unmatched bases: 5. The CDR3 length is 14 residues. Per germline, CDR1 SGHDN and CDR2 FVKESK. The CDR3 sequence is CASSLQGDVTEAFF. CDR3 coding DNA: TGTGCCAGCAGCCTACAGGGGGATGTCACTGAAGCTTTCTTT.

The gene calls are TRBV30 and TRBJ2-5; tentative D call: TRBD2 (5 bases). The CDR3 loop spans 13 amino acids. V was cut by 5 bases and J by 1 base, with 11 bases left in between. Germline CDR1 and CDR2: GTSNPN and SVGIG (reference sequence). CDR3 region: CAWPWTRQETQYF. The CDR3 DNA follows: TGTGCCTGGCCTTGGACTCGCCAAGAGACCCAGTACTTC. Full variable domain (missing parts from reference TRBV30 and TRBJ2-5): SQTIHQWPATLVQPVGSPLSLECTVEGTSNPNLYWYRQAAGRGLQLLFYSVGIGQISSEVPQNLSASRPQDRQFILSSKKLLLSDSGFYLCAWPWTRQETQYFGPGTRLLVL.

The chain links TRBV19 to TRBJ2-1; 9 bases align to TRBD1. The CDR3 is 16 residues long. The germline CDR1 and CDR2 sequences are LNHDA and SQIVND (reference sequence). V was clipped by 3 bases and J by 3 bases; unmatched bases: 6. The CDR3 bases are TGTGCCAGTAGTATCGCGGGACAGGGTTACTACAATGAGCAGTTCTTC. Protein sequence: CASSIAGQGYYNEQFF.

The count of this clone is one. The chain is built from TRBV7-3 and TRBJ1-5; D is possibly TRBD1 (6 bases). The CDR3 consists of 13 residues. Germline assignment: CDR1 SGHTA and CDR2 FQGTGA. V lost 0 bases and J lost 8, with 8 bases in between. The CDR3 loop reads CASSLTGDKPQHF. The CDR3 DNA reads as TGTGCCAGCAGCTTAACAGGGGACAAGCCCCAGCATTTT.

This chain uses TRBV11-2 with TRBJ1-4; weak D call: TRBD1 (5 bases). V shed 5 bases and J shed 10 bases, with 11 bases lying between them. The CDR3 is made up of 12 amino acids. Germline CDR1 reads SGHAT; CDR2 reads FQNNGV. Here the CDR3 DNA reads TGTGCCAGCAGCCCCGGGGGGGGAAAACTGTTTTTT. This encodes CASSPGGGKLFF.

The chain recombines TRBV6-5 with TRBJ1-6; 7 bases are shared with TRBD1. Per the germline V gene, CDR1 is MNHEY and CDR2 is SVGAGI. CDR3 size: 14 residues. J gave up 7 bases and V 7 bases, and 7 bases lay outside the gene matches. CDR3 amino acids: CASNPGQVNSPLHF. CDR3 coding DNA: TGTGCCAGCAACCCAGGACAGGTCAATTCACCCCTCCACTTT.

This chain connects TRBV7-9 to TRBJ2-7; D gene unclear. Trimming removed 5 bases at V and 5 bases at J, with 4 bases between. The CDR3 is made up of 10 amino acids. Germline V gene sequence: CDR1 SEHNR, CDR2 FQNEAQ (reference sequence). The CDR3 coding sequence is TGTGCCAGCAGCGCGGACGAGCAGTACTTC. This encodes CASSADEQYF.